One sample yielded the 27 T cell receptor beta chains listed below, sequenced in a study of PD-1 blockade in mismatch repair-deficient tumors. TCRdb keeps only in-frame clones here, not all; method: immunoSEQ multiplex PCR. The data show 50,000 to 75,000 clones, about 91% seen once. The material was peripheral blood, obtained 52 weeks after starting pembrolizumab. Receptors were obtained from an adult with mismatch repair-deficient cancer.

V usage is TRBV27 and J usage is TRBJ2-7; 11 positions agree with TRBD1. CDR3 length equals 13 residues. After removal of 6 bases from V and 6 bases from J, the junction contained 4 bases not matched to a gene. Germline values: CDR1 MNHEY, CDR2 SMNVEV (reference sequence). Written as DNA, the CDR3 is TGTGCCAGCAGACCCGGGACAGGGGGCGAGCAGTACTTC. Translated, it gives CASRPGTGGEQYF.

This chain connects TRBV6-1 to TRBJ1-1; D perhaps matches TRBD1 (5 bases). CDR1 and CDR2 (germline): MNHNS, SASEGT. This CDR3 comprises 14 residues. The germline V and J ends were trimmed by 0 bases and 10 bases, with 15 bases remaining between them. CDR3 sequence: CASSEAPGRARAFF. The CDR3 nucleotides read TGTGCCAGCAGTGAAGCGCCGGGACGCGCTCGAGCTTTCTTT.

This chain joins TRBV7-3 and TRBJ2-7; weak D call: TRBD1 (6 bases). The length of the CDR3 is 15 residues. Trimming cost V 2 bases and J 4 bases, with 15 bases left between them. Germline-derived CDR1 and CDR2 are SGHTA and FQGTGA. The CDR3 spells CASSLLPGDSYEQYF. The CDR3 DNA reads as TGTGCCAGCAGCTTACTCCCAGGGGATTCGTACGAGCAGTACTTC.

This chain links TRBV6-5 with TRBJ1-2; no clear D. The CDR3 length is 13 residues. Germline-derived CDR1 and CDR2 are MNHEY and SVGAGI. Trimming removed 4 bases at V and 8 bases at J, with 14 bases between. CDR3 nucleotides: TGTGCCAGCAGTTCCGGACCCCCATGGGGCTACACCTTC. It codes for CASSSGPPWGYTF.

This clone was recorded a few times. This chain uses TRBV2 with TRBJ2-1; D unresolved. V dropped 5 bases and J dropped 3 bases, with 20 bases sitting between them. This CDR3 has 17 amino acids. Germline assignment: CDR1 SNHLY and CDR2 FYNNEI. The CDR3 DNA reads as TGTGCCAGCAGTAGCTCAGCCGATTCCCCGGACTACAATGAGCAGTTCTTC. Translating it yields CASSSSADSPDYNEQFF.

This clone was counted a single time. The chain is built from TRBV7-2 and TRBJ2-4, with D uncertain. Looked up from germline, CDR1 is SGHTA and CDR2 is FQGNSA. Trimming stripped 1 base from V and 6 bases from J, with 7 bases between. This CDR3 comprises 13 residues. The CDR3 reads CASSLVEGNIQYF. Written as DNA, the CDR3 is TGTGCCAGCAGCTTAGTGGAAGGAAACATTCAGTACTTC. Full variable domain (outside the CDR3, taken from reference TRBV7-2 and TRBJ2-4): GAGVSQSPSNKVTEKGKDVELRCDPISGHTALYWYRQSLGQGLEFLIYFQGNSAPDKSGLPSDRFSAERTGGSVSTLTIQRTQQEDSAVYLCASSLVEGNIQYFGAGTRLSVL.

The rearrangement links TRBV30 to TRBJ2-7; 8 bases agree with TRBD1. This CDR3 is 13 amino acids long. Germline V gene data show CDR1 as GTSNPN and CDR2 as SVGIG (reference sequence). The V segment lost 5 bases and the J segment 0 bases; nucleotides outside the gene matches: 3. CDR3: CAWSTGGSYEQYF. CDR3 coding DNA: TGTGCCTGGTCTACAGGGGGCTCCTACGAGCAGTACTTC.

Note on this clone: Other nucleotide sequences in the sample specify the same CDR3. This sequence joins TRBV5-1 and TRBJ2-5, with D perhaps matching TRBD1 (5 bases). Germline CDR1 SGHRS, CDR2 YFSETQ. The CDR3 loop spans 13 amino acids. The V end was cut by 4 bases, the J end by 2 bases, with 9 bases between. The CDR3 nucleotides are TGCGCCAGCAGCCCCGGACAACAAGAGACCCAGTACTTC. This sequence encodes CASSPGQQETQYF.

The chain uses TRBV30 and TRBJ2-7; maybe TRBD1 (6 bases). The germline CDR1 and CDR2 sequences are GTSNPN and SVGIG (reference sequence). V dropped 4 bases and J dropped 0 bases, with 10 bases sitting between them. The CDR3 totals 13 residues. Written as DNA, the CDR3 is TGTGCCTGGAACAGGGTTTTCTCCTACGAGCAGTACTTC. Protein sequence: CAWNRVFSYEQYF.

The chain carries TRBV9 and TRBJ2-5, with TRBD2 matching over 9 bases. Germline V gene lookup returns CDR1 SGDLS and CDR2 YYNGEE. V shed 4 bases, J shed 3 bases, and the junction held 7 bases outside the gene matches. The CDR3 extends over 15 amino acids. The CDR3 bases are TGTGCCAGCAGCCCTGCCCGACTAGCGGAAGAGACCCAGTACTTC. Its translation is CASSPARLAEETQYF.

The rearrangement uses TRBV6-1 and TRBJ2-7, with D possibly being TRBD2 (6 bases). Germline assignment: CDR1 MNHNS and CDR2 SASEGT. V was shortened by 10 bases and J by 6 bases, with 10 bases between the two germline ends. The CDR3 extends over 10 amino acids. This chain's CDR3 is CAIDGGEQYF. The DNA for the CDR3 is TGTGCCATCGACGGGGGCGAGCAGTACTTC.

CDR3 nucleotide sequence: TGTGCCAGCAGCCCGAGACTAGCGGGTGACACCGGGGAGCTGTTTTTT. Protein sequence: CASSPRLAGDTGELFF. The chain uses TRBV7-9 and TRBJ2-2; 10 bases align to TRBD2. Germline loops: CDR1 SEHNR, CDR2 FQNEAQ (reference sequence). V shed 5 bases, J shed 3 bases, and the junction held 6 bases outside the gene matches. CDR3 length equals 16 residues.

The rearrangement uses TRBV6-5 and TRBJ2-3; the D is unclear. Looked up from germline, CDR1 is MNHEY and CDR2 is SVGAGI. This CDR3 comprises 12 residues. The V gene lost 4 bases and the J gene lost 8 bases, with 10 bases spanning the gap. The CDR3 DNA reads TGTGCCAGCAGTTTATCCTCCCGTACGCAGTATTTT. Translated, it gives CASSLSSRTQYF.

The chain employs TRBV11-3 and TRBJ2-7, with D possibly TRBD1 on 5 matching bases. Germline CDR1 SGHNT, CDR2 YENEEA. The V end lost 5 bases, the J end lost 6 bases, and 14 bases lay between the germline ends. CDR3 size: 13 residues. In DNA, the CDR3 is TGTGCCAGCAGCCCATTTAGGGGCAGCGAGCAGTACTTC. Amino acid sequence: CASSPFRGSEQYF.

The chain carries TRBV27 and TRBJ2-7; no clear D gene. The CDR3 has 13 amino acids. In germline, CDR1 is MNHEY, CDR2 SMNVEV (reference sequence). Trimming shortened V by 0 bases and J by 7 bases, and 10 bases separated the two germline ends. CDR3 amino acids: CASSLSGAREQYF. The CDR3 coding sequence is TGTGCCAGCAGTTTATCTGGCGCTCGGGAGCAGTACTTC.

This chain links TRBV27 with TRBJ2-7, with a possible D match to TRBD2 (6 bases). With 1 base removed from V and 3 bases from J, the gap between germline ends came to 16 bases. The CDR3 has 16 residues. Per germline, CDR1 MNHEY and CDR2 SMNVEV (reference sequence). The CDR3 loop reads CASSLFPGTLFYEQYF. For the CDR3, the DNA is TGTGCCAGCAGTTTATTCCCCGGGACTCTCTTCTACGAGCAGTACTTC.

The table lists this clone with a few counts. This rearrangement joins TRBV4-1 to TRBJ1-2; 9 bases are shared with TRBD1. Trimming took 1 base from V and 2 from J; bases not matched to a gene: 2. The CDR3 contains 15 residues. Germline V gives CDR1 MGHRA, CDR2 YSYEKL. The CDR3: CASSQATGGNYGYTF. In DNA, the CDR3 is TGCGCCAGCAGCCAAGCGACAGGGGGGAACTATGGCTACACCTTC.

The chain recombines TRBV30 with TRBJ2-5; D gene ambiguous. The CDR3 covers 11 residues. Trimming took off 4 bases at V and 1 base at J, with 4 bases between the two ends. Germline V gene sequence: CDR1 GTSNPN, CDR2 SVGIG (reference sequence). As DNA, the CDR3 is TGTGCCTGGAATTCCCAAGAGACCCAGTACTTC. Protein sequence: CAWNSQETQYF.

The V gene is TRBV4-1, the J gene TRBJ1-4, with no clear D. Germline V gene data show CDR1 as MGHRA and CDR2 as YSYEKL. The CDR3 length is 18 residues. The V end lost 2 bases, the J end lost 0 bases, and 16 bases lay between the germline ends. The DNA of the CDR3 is TGCGCCAGCAGCCAAAGCGGGTACCCGACGGCAACTAATGAAAAACTGTTTTTT. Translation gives CASSQSGYPTATNEKLFF.

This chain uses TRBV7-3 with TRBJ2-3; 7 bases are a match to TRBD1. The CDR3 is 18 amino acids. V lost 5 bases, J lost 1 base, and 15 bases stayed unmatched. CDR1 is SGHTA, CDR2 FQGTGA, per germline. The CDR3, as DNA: TGTGCCAGCAGCCCCCAGAGAAGGGGGCCTAGCCGCACAGATACGCAGTATTTT. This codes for CASSPQRRGPSRTDTQYF.

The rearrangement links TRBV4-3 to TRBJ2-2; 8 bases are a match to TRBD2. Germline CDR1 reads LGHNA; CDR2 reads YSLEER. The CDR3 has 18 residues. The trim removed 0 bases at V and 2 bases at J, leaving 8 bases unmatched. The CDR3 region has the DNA TGCGCCAGCAGCCAAGAACTTATACTAGCGGAAAACACCGGGGAGCTGTTTTTT. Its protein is CASSQELILAENTGELFF.

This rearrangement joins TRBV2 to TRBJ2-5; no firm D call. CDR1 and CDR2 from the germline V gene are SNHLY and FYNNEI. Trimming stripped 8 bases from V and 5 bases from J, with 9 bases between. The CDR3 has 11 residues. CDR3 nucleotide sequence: TGTGCCAGCGGTTCTCGTGAGACCCAGTACTTC. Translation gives CASGSRETQYF.

The CDR3 DNA is TGTGCCAGCAGCCCCGGACAATCCGCTGAGCAGTTCTTC. Protein: CASSPGQSAEQFF. The chain employs TRBV7-8 and TRBJ2-1; perhaps TRBD1 as D (5 bases). The CDR3 totals 13 residues. V was cut by 5 bases and J by 9 bases, with 14 bases left in between. CDR1 SGHVS and CDR2 FQNEAQ come from the germline V gene.

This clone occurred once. The CDR3 bases are TGTGCCAGCAGTTCCGAGGGGGACAGCTCCTACGAGCAGTACTTC. This codes for CASSSEGDSSYEQYF. The V gene is TRBV28, the J gene TRBJ2-7; 7 nucleotides agree with TRBD1. Germline V gene sequence: CDR1 MDHEN, CDR2 SYDVKM. The CDR3 loop spans 15 amino acids. V was pared by 4 bases and J by 0 bases, with 6 bases of the junction left unmatched.

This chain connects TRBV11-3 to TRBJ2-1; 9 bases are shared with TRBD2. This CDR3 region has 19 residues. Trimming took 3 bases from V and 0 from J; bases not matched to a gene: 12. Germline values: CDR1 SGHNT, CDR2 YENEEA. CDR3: CASSFSSGMATPSYNEQFF. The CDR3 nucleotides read TGTGCCAGCAGCTTCTCTAGCGGGATGGCTACCCCCTCCTACAATGAGCAGTTCTTC.

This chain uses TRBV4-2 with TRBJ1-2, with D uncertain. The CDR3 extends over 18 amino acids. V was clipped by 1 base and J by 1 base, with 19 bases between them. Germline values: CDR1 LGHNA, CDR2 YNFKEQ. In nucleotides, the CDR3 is TGTGCCAGCAGCCAAGTCATAGCCATTTCCCAGTATAACTATGGCTACACCTTC. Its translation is CASSQVIAISQYNYGYTF.

The CDR3 DNA reads as TGTGCCAGCAGCTTAACAGGGAAAATCACAGATACGCAGTATTTT. This gives the protein CASSLTGKITDTQYF. The chain couples TRBV11-3 to TRBJ2-3; TRBD1 might be the D (6 bases). The germline V gene encodes CDR1 SGHNT and CDR2 YENEEA. The CDR3 extends over 15 amino acids. Trimming stripped 2 bases from V and 2 bases from J, with 11 bases between.